This TCR beta chain was sequenced in a study of control samples from healthy donors and cancer patients. Germline lookup yields CDR1 KGHSH and CDR2 LQKENI. There are 15 residues in the CDR3. V lost 6 bases and J 6 bases, leaving 15 bases between the germline ends. Data came from immunoSEQ multiplex PCR; TCRdb stores just in-frame clones and leaves some out. The profile shows about 410,000 clones, 80% to 95% of them singletons. This chain links TRBV18 with TRBJ2-6, with D unclear. The sample taken for sequencing was PBMCs. The origin of this receptor is a man in his forties or fifties with head and neck cancer. CDR3 nucleotides: TGTGCCAGCTCGAGCATGGGGTCGGAGGCCAACGTCCTGACTTTC. It is translated as CASSSMGSEANVLTF.